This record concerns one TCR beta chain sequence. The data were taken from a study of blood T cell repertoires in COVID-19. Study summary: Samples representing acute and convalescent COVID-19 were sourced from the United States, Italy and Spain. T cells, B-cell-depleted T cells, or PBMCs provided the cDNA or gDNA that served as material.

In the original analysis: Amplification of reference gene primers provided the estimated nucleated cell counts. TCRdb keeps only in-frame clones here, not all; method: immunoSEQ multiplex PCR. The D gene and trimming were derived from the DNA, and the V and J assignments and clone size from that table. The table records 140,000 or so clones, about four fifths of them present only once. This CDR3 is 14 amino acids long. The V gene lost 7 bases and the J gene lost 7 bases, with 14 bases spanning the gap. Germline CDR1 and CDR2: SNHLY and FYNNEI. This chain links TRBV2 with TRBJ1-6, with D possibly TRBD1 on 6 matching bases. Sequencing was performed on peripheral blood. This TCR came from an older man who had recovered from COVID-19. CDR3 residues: CASTLQGWNSPLHF. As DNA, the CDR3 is TGTGCCAGCACCCTACAGGGATGGAATTCACCCCTCCACTTT. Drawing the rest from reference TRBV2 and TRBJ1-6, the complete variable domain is EPEVTQTPSHQVTQMGQEVILRCVPISNHLYFYWYRQILGQKVEFLVSFYNNEISEKSEIFDDQFSVERPDGSNFTLKIRSTKLEDSAMYFCASTLQGWNSPLHFGNGTRLTVT.